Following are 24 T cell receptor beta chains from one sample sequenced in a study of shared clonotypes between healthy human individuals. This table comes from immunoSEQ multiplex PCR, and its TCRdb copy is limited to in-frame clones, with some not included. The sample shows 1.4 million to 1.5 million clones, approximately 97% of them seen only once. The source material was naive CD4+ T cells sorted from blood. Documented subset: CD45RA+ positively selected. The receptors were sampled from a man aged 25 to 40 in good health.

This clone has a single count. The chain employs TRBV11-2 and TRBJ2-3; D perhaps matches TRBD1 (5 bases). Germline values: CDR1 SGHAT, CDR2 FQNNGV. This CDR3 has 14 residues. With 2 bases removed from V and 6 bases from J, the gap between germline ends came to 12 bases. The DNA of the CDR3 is TGTGCCAGCAGCTTAAGACAGTCCCGGGATACGCAGTATTTT. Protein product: CASSLRQSRDTQYF.

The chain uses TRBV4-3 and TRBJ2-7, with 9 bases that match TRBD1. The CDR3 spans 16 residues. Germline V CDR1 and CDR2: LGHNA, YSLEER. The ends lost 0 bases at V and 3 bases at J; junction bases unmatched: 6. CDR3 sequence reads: CASSQDGTGRNYEQYF. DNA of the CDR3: TGCGCCAGCAGCCAAGATGGGACAGGGCGGAACTACGAGCAGTACTTC.

CDR3 amino acids: CASSTLRTGNKTQYF. As DNA, the CDR3 is TGTGCCAGTAGTACCCTACGAACAGGGAACAAGACCCAGTACTTC. This sequence joins TRBV19 and TRBJ2-5; D may be TRBD1 (6 bases). The CDR3 contains 15 residues. Per germline, CDR1 LNHDA and CDR2 SQIVND (reference sequence). Trimming took off 4 bases at V and 6 bases at J, with 18 bases between the two ends.

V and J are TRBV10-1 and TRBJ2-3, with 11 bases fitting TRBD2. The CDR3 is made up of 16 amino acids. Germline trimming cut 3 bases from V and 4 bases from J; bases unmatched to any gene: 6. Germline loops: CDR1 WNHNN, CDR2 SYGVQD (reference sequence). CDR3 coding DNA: TGCGCCAGCAGTGAAACTAGCGGGAGACCGGCAGATACGCAGTATTTT. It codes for CASSETSGRPADTQYF.

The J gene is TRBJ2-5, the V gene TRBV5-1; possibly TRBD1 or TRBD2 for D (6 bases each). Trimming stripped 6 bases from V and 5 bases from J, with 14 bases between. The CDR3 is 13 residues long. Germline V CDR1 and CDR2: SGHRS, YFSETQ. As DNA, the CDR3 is TGCGCCAGCACCGCCGGGGGCTCGGAGACCCAGTACTTC. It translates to CASTAGGSETQYF.

CDR3 sequence (DNA): TGTGCCAGCAGCTTATCTCACTCCTACGAGCAGTACTTC. Its protein product is CASSLSHSYEQYF. V is TRBV7-2 and J is TRBJ2-7, with D hard to call. The ends were cut back, 2 bases at V and 0 bases at J, with 5 bases in the middle. CDR1 is SGHTA and CDR2 is FQGNSA in the germline V gene. The CDR3 totals 13 residues.

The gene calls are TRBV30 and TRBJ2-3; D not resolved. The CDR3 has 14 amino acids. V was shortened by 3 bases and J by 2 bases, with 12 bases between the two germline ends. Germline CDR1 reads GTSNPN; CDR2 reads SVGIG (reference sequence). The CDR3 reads CAWSLLQTTDTQYF. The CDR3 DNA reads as TGTGCCTGGAGCCTACTCCAAACCACAGATACGCAGTATTTT. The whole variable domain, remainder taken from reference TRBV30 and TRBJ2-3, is SQTIHQWPATLVQPVGSPLSLECTVEGTSNPNLYWYRQAAGRGLQLLFYSVGIGQISSEVPQNLSASRPQDRQFILSSKKLLLSDSGFYLCAWSLLQTTDTQYFGPGTRLTVL.

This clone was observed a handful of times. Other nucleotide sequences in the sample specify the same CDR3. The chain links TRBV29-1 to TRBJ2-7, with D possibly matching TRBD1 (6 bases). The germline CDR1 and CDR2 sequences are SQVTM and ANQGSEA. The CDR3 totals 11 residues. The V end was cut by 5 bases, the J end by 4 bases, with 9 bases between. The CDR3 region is CSVKGGYEQYF. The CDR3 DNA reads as TGCAGCGTTAAAGGGGGATACGAGCAGTACTTC.

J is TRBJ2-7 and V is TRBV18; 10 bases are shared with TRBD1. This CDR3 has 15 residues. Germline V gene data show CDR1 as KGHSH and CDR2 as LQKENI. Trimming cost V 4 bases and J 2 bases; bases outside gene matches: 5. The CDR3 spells CASSQGTGATYEQYF. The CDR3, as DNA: TGTGCCAGCTCACAGGGGACAGGGGCAACCTACGAGCAGTACTTC.

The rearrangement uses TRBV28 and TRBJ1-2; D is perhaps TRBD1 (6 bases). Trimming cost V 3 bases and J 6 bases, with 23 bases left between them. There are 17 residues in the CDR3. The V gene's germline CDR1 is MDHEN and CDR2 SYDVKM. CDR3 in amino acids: CASSFPSSGRDMDGYTF. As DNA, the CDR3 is TGTGCCAGCAGTTTCCCCTCCAGTGGACGGGACATGGATGGCTACACCTTC.

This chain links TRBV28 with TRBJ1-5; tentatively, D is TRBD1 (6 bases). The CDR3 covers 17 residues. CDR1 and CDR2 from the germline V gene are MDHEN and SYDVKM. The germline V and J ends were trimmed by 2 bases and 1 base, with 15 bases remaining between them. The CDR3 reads CASSLLIGGGSNQPQHF. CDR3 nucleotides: TGTGCCAGCAGTTTACTGATCGGGGGCGGGAGCAATCAGCCCCAGCATTTT.

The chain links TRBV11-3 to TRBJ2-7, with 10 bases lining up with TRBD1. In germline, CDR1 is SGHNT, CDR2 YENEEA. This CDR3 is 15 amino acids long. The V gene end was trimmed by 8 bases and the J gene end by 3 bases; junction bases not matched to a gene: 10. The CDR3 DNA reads TGTGCCAGCTTCGACCGGGACAGGGGTATCTACGAGCAGTACTTC. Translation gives CASFDRDRGIYEQYF. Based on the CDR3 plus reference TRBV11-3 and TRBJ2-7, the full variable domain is EAGVVQSPRYKIIEKKQPVAFWCNPISGHNTLYWYLQNLGQGPELLIRYENEEAVDDSQLPKDRFSAERLKGVDSTLKIQPAELGDSAVYLCASFDRDRGIYEQYFGPGTRLTVT.

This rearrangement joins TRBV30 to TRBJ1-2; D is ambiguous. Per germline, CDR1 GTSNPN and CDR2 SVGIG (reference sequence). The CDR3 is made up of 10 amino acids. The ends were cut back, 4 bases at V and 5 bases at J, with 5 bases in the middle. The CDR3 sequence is CAWKTYGYTF. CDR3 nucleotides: TGTGCCTGGAAGACGTATGGCTACACCTTC.

In DNA form, the CDR3 reads TGCAGCGTTTCCAAAGGCACCTACGAGCAGTACTTC. Translating it yields CSVSKGTYEQYF. The chain is built from TRBV29-1 and TRBJ2-7; D remains unclear. The germline gives CDR1 SQVTM, CDR2 ANQGSEA. The CDR3 runs 12 residues. V lost 5 bases, J lost 2 bases, and 10 bases lay in between.

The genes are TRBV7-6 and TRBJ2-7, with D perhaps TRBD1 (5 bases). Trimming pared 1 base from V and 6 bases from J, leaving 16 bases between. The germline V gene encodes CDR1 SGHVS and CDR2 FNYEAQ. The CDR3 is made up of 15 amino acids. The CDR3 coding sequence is TGTGCCAGCAGCTTAGGACAGACTCCTTCATCCGAGCAGTACTTC. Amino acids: CASSLGQTPSSEQYF.

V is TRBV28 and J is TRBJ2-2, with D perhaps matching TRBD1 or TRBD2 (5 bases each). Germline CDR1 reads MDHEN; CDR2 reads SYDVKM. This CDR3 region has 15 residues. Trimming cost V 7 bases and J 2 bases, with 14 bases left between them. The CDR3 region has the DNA TGTGCCAGCAATCCTCCCGGGACCAACACCGGGGAGCTGTTTTTT. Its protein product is CASNPPGTNTGELFF.

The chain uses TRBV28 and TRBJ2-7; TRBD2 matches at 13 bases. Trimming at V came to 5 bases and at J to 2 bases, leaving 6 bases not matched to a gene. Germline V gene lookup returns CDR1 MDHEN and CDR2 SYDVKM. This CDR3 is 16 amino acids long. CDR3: CASSVHGLAGAYEQYF. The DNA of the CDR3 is TGTGCCAGCAGTGTACACGGACTAGCGGGAGCCTACGAGCAGTACTTC.

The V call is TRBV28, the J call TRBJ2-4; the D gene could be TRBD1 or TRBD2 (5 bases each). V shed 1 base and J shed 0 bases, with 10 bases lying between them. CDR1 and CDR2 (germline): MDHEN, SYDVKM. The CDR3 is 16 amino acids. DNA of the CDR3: TGTGCCAGCAGTTTATTTTCGGGGCTAGCCAAAAACATTCAGTACTTC. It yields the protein CASSLFSGLAKNIQYF.

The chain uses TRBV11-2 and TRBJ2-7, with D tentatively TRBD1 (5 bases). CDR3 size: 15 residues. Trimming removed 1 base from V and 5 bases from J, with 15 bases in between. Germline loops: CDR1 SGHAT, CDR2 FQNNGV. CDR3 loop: CASSLGSDKIHEQYF. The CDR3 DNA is TGTGCCAGCAGCTTAGGATCGGACAAGATCCACGAGCAGTACTTC.

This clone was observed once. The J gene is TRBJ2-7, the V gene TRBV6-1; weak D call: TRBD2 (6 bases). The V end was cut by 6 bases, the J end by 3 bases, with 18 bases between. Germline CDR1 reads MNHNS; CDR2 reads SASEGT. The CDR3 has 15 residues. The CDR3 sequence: CASSDREKRSYEQYF. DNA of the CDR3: TGTGCCAGCAGCGACCGGGAGAAAAGAAGCTACGAGCAGTACTTC.

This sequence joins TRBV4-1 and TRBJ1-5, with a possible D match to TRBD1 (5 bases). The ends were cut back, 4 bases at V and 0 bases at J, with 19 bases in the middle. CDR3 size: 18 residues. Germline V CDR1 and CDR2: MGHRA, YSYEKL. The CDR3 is CASSPRDPPVHSNQPQHF. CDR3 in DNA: TGCGCCAGCAGCCCACGGGACCCGCCCGTCCATAGCAATCAGCCCCAGCATTTT.

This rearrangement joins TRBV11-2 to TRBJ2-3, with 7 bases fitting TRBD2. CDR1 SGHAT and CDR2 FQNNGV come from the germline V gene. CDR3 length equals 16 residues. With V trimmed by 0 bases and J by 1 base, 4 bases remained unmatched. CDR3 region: CASSLDWGGGTDTQYF. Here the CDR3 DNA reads TGTGCCAGCAGCTTAGATTGGGGAGGGGGCACAGATACGCAGTATTTT.

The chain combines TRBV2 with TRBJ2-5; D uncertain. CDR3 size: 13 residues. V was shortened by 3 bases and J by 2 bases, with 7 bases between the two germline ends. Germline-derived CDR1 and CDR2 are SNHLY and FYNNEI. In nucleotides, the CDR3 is TGTGCCAGCAGTGATCTCGGTCAAGAGACCCAGTACTTC. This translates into CASSDLGQETQYF. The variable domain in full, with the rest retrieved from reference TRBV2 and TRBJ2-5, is EPEVTQTPSHQVTQMGQEVILRCVPISNHLYFYWYRQILGQKVEFLVSFYNNEISEKSEIFDDQFSVERPDGSNFTLKIRSTKLEDSAMYFCASSDLGQETQYFGPGTRLLVL.

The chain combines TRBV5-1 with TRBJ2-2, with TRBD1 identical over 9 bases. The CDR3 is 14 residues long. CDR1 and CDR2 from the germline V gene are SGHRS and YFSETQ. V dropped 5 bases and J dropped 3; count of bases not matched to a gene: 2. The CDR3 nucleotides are TGCGCCAGCAGACAGGGGGCGGACACCGGGGAGCTGTTTTTT. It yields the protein CASRQGADTGELFF.